This TCR beta chain was observed in a study of OX40 agonist ivuxolimab in advanced cancers. Overall study context: It was ivuxolimab, an agonistic anti-OX40 (CD134) antibody, that patients were treated with.

Generated by immunoSEQ multiplex PCR, the TCRdb table keeps only in-frame clones and is missing some. The table includes 75,000 to 100,000 clones, about nine tenths detected once. V trimming: 5 bases; J trimming: 4 bases; junction bases outside the gene matches: 9. The CDR3 has 15 residues. From germline, CDR1 is SGHTA and CDR2 FQGTGA. Systemic immunosuppression or a history of autoimmune disease excluded patients. A remark on this clone: The antigen remains unidentified.

Study-wide results and caveats: Among T cells, CD8+ cells averaged more expanded clones than CD4+ cells. Some patients without response likewise showed low normalized clonal expansion.

Sample: CD4+ or CD8+ T cells sorted from blood, taken in a trial of the OX40 agonist ivuxolimab. The TCR was taken from an adult with an advanced solid tumor such as melanoma, head and neck, liver or kidney cancer. V is TRBV7-3 and J is TRBJ2-5; 8 bases match TRBD2. The DNA of the CDR3 is TGTGCCAGCAGCAACCGCACTAGCGGTACAGAGACCCAGTACTTC. Its translation is CASSNRTSGTETQYF.